This entry lists 5 T cell receptor beta chains sequenced from one sample in a study of cytomegalovirus exposure and HLA in healthy donors. Primers: 60 Vbeta forward and 13 Jbeta reverse. TCRdb's table, derived via immunoSEQ multiplex PCR, lists solely in-frame clones and lacks some. The sample comprises about 200,000 clones, 82% of which are singletons, and 2.5% to 3% rests with the top ten. What was sequenced was PBMCs. The receptors were sampled from a woman in her 40s in good health and CMV-seronegative.

The chain joins TRBV7-8 to TRBJ1-4, with D hard to call. Germline values: CDR1 SGHVS, CDR2 FQNEAQ. Trimming removed 4 bases from V and 8 bases from J, with 8 bases in between. The CDR3 runs 12 residues. The CDR3 sequence is CASSSSREKLFF. The CDR3, as DNA: TGTGCCAGCAGCTCAAGTCGGGAAAAACTGTTTTTT.

The chain couples TRBV5-1 to TRBJ1-6; 9 nucleotides agree with TRBD1. CDR3 length: 15 residues. Germline V gene data show CDR1 as SGHRS and CDR2 as YFSETQ. Trimming cost V 4 bases and J 10 bases; bases outside gene matches: 9. The CDR3 coding sequence is TGCGCCAGCAGCAGGTCGGGACAGGGAGCGTCACCCCTCCACTTT. This translates into CASSRSGQGASPLHF. The full variable domain, rest sourced from reference TRBV5-1 and TRBJ1-6, is KAGVTQTPRYLIKTRGQQVTLSCSPISGHRSVSWYQQTPGQGLQFLFEYFSETQRNKGNFPGRFSGRQFSNSRSEMNVSTLELGDSALYLCASSRSGQGASPLHFGNGTRLTVT.

This clone was seen once. V usage is TRBV19 and J usage is TRBJ2-1; 8 nucleotides line up with TRBD2. Germline CDR1 LNHDA, CDR2 SQIVND (reference sequence). V shed 10 bases, J shed 6 bases, and the junction held 2 bases outside the gene matches. The CDR3 runs 11 residues. The CDR3 nucleotides read TGTGCCATCGGGAGGGCCAATGAGCAGTTCTTC. It is translated as CAIGRANEQFF.

The chain employs TRBV11-2 and TRBJ1-1, with TRBD1 as a possible D gene (6 bases). This CDR3 has 14 amino acids. Germline V lookup: CDR1 SGHAT, CDR2 FQNNGV. With 1 base removed from V and 3 bases from J, the gap between germline ends came to 9 bases. CDR3 sequence reads: CASSLGGGHTEAFF. Here the CDR3 DNA reads TGTGCCAGCAGCTTAGGAGGGGGACACACTGAAGCTTTCTTT.

This sequence joins TRBV30 and TRBJ1-5; D is perhaps TRBD1 (5 bases). V shed 1 base and J shed 3 bases, with 7 bases lying between them. CDR1 GTSNPN and CDR2 SVGIG come from the germline V gene (reference sequence). The length of the CDR3 is 13 residues. The CDR3 bases are TGTGCCTGGAGTGGGGGCAACAATCAGCCCCAGCATTTT. As protein: CAWSGGNNQPQHF. Combining the CDR3 with reference TRBV30 and TRBJ1-5 gives the whole variable domain SQTIHQWPATLVQPVGSPLSLECTVEGTSNPNLYWYRQAAGRGLQLLFYSVGIGQISSEVPQNLSASRPQDRQFILSSKKLLLSDSGFYLCAWSGGNNQPQHFGDGTRLSIL.